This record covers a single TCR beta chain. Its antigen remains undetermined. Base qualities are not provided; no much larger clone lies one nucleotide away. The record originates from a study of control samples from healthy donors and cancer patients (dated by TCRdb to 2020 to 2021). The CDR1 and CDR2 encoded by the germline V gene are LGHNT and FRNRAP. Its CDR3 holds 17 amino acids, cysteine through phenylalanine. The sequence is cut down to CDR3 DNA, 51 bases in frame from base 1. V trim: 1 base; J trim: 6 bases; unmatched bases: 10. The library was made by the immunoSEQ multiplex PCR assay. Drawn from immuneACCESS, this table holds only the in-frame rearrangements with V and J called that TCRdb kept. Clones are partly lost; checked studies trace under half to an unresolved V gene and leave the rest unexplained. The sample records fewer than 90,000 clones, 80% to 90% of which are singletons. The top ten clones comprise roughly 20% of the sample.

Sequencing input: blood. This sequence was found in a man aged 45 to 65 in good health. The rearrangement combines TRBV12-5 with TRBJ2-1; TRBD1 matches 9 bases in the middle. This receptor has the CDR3 CASGLDPDRGLINEQFF. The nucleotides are TGTGCTAGTGGTTTGGACCCGGACAGGGGACTTATCAATGAGCAGTTCTTC.